These 25 T cell receptor beta chains share one sample of origin, sequenced in a study of early T cells in non-severe SARS-CoV-2 infection (dated by TCRdb to the early 2020s). Library method: 5' RACE. Sequencing took place on a NextSeq 500. The public reads were reanalyzed by TCRdb: fastp trimming at Q25, MiXCR alignment, in-frame beta chains only. All rows with the same CDR3 protein become a single entry with the most common DNA and genes. The sample table holds 65,000 to 85,000 distinct CDR3 sequences, of which around 16% were seen once. Roughly 12% of the sample is taken by the ten largest. The specimen sequenced was whole blood. The receptors stem from an adult who was a healthcare worker with PCR-confirmed SARS-CoV-2 infection or an uninfected control (not recorded which).

The rearrangement links TRBV14 to TRBJ2-1; 7 bases fit TRBD2. Germline trimming cut 5 bases from V and 7 bases from J; bases unmatched to any gene: 11. The CDR3 covers 15 residues. Germline assignment: CDR1 SGHDN and CDR2 FVKESK. CDR3 sequence: CASSGGLVLGNEQFF. The DNA for the CDR3 is TGTGCCAGCAGCGGAGGACTAGTATTGGGGAATGAGCAGTTCTTC.

The rearrangement links TRBV20-1 to TRBJ1-5; D ambiguous. Trimming shortened V by 2 bases and J by 7 bases, and 9 bases separated the two germline ends. CDR3 length: 12 amino acids. In germline, CDR1 is DFQATT, CDR2 SNEGSKA (reference sequence). This chain's CDR3 is CSARRTGQPQHF. CDR3 sequence (DNA): TGCAGTGCTAGAAGGACGGGACAGCCCCAGCATTTT.

This chain uses TRBV11-2 with TRBJ2-6, with a weak D call TRBD2 (7 bases). V dropped 7 bases and J dropped 6 bases, with 13 bases sitting between them. Germline assignment: CDR1 SGHAT and CDR2 FQNNGV. CDR3 length equals 14 residues. The CDR3 coding sequence is TGTGCCAGCAAGGGGGGGGTAGAGGCCAACGTCCTGACTTTC. Amino acids: CASKGGVEANVLTF.

This clonotype was counted many times. The chain links TRBV29-1 to TRBJ2-7; 10 bases align to TRBD1. J lost 4 bases, V lost 6 bases, and 6 bases had no gene match. CDR3 length equals 13 residues. Germline assignment: CDR1 SQVTM and CDR2 ANQGSEA. For the CDR3, the DNA is TGCAGCGTAAGGGACAGGGGAGGGTACGAGCAGTACTTC. Its protein product is CSVRDRGGYEQYF.

Only a few counts were recorded for this clonotype. The chain uses TRBV3-1 and TRBJ1-6; 8 bases line up with TRBD1. This CDR3 contains 14 residues. The germline gives CDR1 LGHDT, CDR2 YNNKEL (reference sequence). V gave up 0 bases and J gave up 9 bases; unmatched junction bases: 1. This CDR3 reads CASSQDRGLSPLHF. The CDR3 nucleotides read TGTGCCAGCAGCCAAGACAGGGGGCTTTCACCCCTCCACTTT.

This clonotype has ten or more counts. The V call is TRBV19, the J call TRBJ2-3; D assignment may be TRBD1 or TRBD2 (5 bases each). Per germline, CDR1 LNHDA and CDR2 SQIVND (reference sequence). There are 11 residues in the CDR3. The ends were cut back, 8 bases at V and 4 bases at J, with 7 bases in the middle. CDR3 DNA sequence: TGTGCCAGTGGGGGAGCAGATACGCAGTATTTT. This gives the protein CASGGADTQYF.

In regard to this clonotype: Because the CDR3 is missing its conserved closing phenylalanine or tryptophan, this is likely a read error. V usage is TRBV19 and J usage is TRBJ2-7; 7 bases are a match to TRBD1. Germline trimming cut 6 bases from V and 3 bases from J; bases unmatched to any gene: 5. This CDR3 has 13 amino acids. Germline V gene lookup returns CDR1 LNHDA and CDR2 SQIVND (reference sequence). The CDR3 DNA follows: TGTGCCAGTAGCGAGACAGGGCACTACGAGCAGTACTCC. Translation: CASSETGHYEQYS.

The chain links TRBV3-1 to TRBJ1-1; D is uncertain. Germline V gene lookup returns CDR1 LGHDT and CDR2 YNNKEL (reference sequence). This CDR3 is 13 amino acids long. V gave up 0 bases and J gave up 8 bases, with 10 bases separating them. The CDR3 sequence: CASSQDHIGEAFF. As DNA, the CDR3 is TGTGCCAGCAGCCAAGATCATATAGGGGAAGCTTTCTTT.

This clonotype was found a few times. The rearrangement links TRBV20-1 to TRBJ2-7; maybe TRBD1 (6 bases). The CDR3 consists of 13 residues. Germline V lookup: CDR1 DFQATT, CDR2 SNEGSKA (reference sequence). Deletions cut 6 bases from V and 2 bases from J, with 14 bases between. The CDR3 sequence: CSAPTQGTYEQYF. The CDR3 DNA follows: TGCAGTGCGCCGACCCAGGGGACCTACGAGCAGTACTTC.

The rearrangement joins TRBV11-3 to TRBJ1-2; 10 nucleotides match TRBD1. Looked up from germline, CDR1 is SGHNT and CDR2 is YENEEA. The CDR3 has 14 residues. The ends lost 8 bases at V and 8 bases at J; junction bases unmatched: 11. The CDR3, as DNA: TGTGCCAGCGGGTGGACAGGGGGAACGATGGGCTACACCTTC. Protein: CASGWTGGTMGYTF.

The V call is TRBV7-2, the J call TRBJ2-2; the match to TRBD2 covers 11 bases. There are 16 residues in the CDR3. The V gene end was trimmed by 5 bases and the J gene end by 5 bases; junction bases not matched to a gene: 7. Looked up from germline, CDR1 is SGHTA and CDR2 is FQGNSA. CDR3 loop: CASSLNSGRGTGELFF. DNA of the CDR3: TGTGCCAGCAGCCTCAATAGCGGGAGGGGAACCGGGGAGCTGTTTTTT.

The CDR3 reads CATIDSMNTEAFF. CDR3 nucleotides: TGTGCCACCATTGACAGTATGAACACTGAAGCTTTCTTT. The chain couples TRBV24-1 to TRBJ1-1, with a weak D call TRBD1 (5 bases). Germline loops: CDR1 KGHDR, CDR2 SFDVKD. The length of the CDR3 is 13 residues. Deletions cut 8 bases from V and 0 bases from J, with 9 bases between.

The sample holds a few counts of this clonotype. This sequence joins TRBV7-2 and TRBJ1-3, with D possibly TRBD1 on 6 matching bases. Germline values: CDR1 SGHTA, CDR2 FQGNSA. This CDR3 has 13 amino acids. The germline V and J ends were trimmed by 5 bases and 6 bases, with 11 bases remaining between them. This CDR3 reads CASSQGQINTIYF. CDR3 nucleotide sequence: TGTGCCAGCAGCCAAGGACAGATAAACACCATATATTTT. The full variable domain, with the rest looked up from reference TRBV7-2 and TRBJ1-3, is GAGVSQSPSNKVTEKGKDVELRCDPISGHTALYWYRQSLGQGLEFLIYFQGNSAPDKSGLPSDRFSAERTGGSVSTLTIQRTQQEDSAVYLCASSQGQINTIYFGEGSWLTVV.

V and J are TRBV6-1 and TRBJ1-1, with 9 bases lining up with TRBD1. The CDR3 length is 16 residues. The J segment lost 0 bases and the V segment lost 5 bases, leaving 7 bases of the junction unmatched. CDR1 and CDR2 (germline): MNHNS, SASEGT. This CDR3 reads CASSPGTGQVNTEAFF. CDR3 DNA sequence: TGTGCCAGCAGTCCAGGGACAGGGCAAGTGAACACTGAAGCTTTCTTT.

This clonotype was observed a handful of times. J is TRBJ2-7 and V is TRBV25-1; D is tentatively TRBD1 or TRBD2 (5 bases each). Germline V lookup: CDR1 MGHDK, CDR2 SYGVNS. This CDR3 has 12 residues. Deletions cut 9 bases from V and 1 base from J, with 10 bases between. The CDR3 loop reads CASRDLSYEQYF. The CDR3 nucleotides are TGTGCCAGTAGGGACCTTTCCTACGAGCAGTACTTC.

This clonotype occurred a few times. The J gene is TRBJ2-3, the V gene TRBV10-3; 11 bases match TRBD1. This CDR3 is built from 13 residues. CDR1 is ENHRY and CDR2 is SYGVKD in the germline V gene. The V gene end was trimmed by 8 bases and the J gene end by 6 bases; junction bases not matched to a gene: 4. CDR3 DNA sequence: TGTGCCATCGGGACAGGGGGTTCGGATACGCAGTATTTT. Encoded protein: CAIGTGGSDTQYF.

This clonotype was seen only a few times. This rearrangement joins TRBV2 to TRBJ1-2; D unclear. Germline assignment: CDR1 SNHLY and CDR2 FYNNEI. The CDR3 spans 14 residues. Between the trimmed V and J ends, which lost 1 base and 3 bases, there was a span of 9 bases. CDR3 in DNA: TGTGCCAGCAGTGAAGGGATTGATGACTATGGCTACACCTTC. This codes for CASSEGIDDYGYTF.

This clonotype showed up just a few times. CDR3 nucleotide sequence: TGTGCCATCAGAGACGGACAGGGGGCGAACACCGGGGAGCTGTTTTTT. This encodes CAIRDGQGANTGELFF. The rearrangement uses TRBV10-3 and TRBJ2-2; 10 bases are shared with TRBD1. The CDR3 runs 16 residues. The germline gives CDR1 ENHRY, CDR2 SYGVKD. With V trimmed by 6 bases and J by 0 bases, 4 bases remained unmatched.

The chain's CDR3 is CASSIGPAGSYEQYF. The CDR3 coding sequence is TGTGCCAGTAGTATAGGCCCAGCGGGGTCCTACGAGCAGTACTTC. This chain joins TRBV19 and TRBJ2-7; TRBD2 matches at 7 bases. V shed 1 base and J 1 base; nucleotides not matched to a gene: 4. This CDR3 is 15 amino acids long. The germline CDR1 and CDR2 sequences are LNHDA and SQIVND (reference sequence).

The J gene is TRBJ2-3, the V gene TRBV2; no reliable D call. The J call may be faulty, since TRBJ1-5 better matches the DNA end. This CDR3 has 13 residues. Germline V CDR1 and CDR2: SNHLY, FYNNEI. The CDR3 sequence is CASRGRLGDTQHF. The DNA for the CDR3 is TGTGCCAGCAGAGGACGGCTAGGAGATACGCAGCATTTT.

The chain is built from TRBV9 and TRBJ2-6; D call uncertain. Germline V gene sequence: CDR1 SGDLS, CDR2 YYNGEE. The CDR3 has 17 amino acids. With 4 bases removed from V and 2 bases from J, the gap between germline ends came to 16 bases. The DNA for the CDR3 is TGTGCCAGCAGCCTGAAAGGCCTTACTGCTGGGGCCAACGTCCTGACTTTC. Amino acids: CASSLKGLTAGANVLTF.

The CDR3 region is CASSLGLGAGETQYF. For the CDR3, the DNA is TGCGCCAGCAGCTTGGGCCTGGGTGCCGGTGAGACCCAGTACTTC. This rearrangement joins TRBV5-1 to TRBJ2-5, with unresolved D. The CDR3 sequence is 15 residues long. Deletions cut 0 bases from V and 5 bases from J, with 14 bases between. The germline V gene encodes CDR1 SGHRS and CDR2 YFSETQ.

The J gene is TRBJ2-7, the V gene TRBV27, with D possibly matching TRBD2 (7 bases). The V end was cut by 7 bases, the J end by 6 bases, with 19 bases between. In germline, CDR1 is MNHEY, CDR2 SMNVEV (reference sequence). CDR3 length: 14 amino acids. CDR3 sequence: CASTSQGGGLEQYF. In DNA, the CDR3 is TGTGCCAGCACATCACAGGGCGGGGGACTCGAGCAGTACTTC.

The rearrangement uses TRBV12-3 or TRBV12-4 and TRBJ1-3; D is uncertain. V dropped 1 base and J dropped 3 bases, with 7 bases sitting between them. There are 14 residues in the CDR3. CDR3 sequence: CASSLVVGGNTIYF. The CDR3 nucleotides read TGTGCCAGCAGTTTAGTGGTTGGTGGAAACACCATATATTTT.

The chain combines TRBV5-8 with TRBJ2-7, with TRBD2 identical over 7 bases. The germline gives CDR1 SGHTS, CDR2 YDEGEE. Trimming removed 4 bases from V and 9 bases from J; junction bases left unmatched: 4. The CDR3 has 11 residues. This chain's CDR3 is CASSPAGVQYF. The CDR3 DNA is TGTGCCAGCAGCCCCGCGGGGGTGCAGTACTTC.